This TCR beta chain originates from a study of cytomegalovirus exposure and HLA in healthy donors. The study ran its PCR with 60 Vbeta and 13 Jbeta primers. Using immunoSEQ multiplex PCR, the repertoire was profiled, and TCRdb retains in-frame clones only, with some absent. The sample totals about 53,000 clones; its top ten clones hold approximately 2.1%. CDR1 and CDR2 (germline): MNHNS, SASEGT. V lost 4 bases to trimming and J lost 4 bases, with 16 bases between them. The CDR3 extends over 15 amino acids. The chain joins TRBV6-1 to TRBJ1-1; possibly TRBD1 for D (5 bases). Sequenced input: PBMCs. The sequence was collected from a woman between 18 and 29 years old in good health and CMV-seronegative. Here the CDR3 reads CASSATWGGGTEAFF. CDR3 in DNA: TGTGCCAGCAGTGCCACGTGGGGGGGAGGCACTGAAGCTTTCTTT.